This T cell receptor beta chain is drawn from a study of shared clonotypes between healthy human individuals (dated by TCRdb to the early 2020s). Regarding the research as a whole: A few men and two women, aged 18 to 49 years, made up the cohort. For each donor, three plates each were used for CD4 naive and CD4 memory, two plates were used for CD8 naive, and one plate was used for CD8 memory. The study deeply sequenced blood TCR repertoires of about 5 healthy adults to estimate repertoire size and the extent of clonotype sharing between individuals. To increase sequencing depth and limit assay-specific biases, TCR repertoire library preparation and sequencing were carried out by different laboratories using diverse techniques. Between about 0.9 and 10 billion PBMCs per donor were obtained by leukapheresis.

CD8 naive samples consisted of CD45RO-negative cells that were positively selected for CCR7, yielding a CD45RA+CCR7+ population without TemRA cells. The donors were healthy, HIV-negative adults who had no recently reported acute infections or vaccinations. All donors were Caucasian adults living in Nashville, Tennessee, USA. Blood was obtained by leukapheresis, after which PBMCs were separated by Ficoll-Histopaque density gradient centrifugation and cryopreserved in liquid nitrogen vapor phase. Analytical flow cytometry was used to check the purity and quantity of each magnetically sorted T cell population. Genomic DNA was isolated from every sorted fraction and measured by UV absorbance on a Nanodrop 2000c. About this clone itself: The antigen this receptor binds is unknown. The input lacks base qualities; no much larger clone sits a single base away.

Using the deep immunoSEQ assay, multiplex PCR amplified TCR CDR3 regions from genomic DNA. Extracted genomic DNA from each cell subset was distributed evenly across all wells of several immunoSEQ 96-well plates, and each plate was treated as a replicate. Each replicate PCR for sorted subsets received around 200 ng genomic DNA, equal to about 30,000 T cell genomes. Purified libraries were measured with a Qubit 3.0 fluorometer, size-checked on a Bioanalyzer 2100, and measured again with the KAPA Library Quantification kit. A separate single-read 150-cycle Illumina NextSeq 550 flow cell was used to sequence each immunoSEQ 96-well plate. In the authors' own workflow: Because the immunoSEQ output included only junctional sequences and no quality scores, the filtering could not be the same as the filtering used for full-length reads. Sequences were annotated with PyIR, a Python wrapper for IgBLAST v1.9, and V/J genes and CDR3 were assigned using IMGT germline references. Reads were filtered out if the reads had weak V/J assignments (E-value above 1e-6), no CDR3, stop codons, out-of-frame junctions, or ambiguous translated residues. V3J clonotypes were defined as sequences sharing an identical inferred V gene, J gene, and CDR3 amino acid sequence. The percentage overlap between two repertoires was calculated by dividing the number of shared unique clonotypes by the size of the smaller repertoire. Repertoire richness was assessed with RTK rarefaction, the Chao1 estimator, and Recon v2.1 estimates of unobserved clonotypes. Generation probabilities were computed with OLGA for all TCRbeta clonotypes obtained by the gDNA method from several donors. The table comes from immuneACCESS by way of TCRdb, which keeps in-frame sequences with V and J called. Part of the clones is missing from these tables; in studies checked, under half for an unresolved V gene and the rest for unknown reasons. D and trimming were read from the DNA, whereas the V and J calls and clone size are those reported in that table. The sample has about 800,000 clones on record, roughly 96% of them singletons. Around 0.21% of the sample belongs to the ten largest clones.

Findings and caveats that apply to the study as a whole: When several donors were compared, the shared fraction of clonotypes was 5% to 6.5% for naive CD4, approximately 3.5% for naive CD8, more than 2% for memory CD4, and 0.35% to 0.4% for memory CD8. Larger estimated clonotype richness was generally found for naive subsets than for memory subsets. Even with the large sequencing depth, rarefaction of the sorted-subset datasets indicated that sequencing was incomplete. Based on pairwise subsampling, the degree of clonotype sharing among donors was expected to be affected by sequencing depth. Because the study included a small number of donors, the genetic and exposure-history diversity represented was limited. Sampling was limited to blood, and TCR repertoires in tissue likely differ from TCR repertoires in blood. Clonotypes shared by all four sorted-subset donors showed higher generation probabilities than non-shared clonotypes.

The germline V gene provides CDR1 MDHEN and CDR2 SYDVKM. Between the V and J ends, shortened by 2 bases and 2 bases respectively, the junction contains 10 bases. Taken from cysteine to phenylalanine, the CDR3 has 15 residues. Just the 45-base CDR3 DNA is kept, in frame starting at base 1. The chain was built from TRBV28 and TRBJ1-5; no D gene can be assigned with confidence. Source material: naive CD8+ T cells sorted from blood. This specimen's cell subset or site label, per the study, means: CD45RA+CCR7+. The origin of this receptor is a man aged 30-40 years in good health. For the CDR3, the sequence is CASSLPETGNQPQHF. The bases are TGTGCCAGCAGTTTACCAGAGACGGGCAATCAGCCCCAGCATTTT.